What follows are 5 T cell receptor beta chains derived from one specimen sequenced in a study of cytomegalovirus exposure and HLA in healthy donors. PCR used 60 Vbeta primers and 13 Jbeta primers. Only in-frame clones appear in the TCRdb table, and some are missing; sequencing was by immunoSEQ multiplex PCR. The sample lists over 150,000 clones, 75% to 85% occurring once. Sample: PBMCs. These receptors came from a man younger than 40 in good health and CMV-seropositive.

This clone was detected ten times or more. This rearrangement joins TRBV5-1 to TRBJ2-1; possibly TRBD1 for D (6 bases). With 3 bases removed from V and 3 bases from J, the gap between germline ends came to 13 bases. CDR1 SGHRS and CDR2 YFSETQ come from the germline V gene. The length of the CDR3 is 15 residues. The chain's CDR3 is CASSSQQGIYNEQFF. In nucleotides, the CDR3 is TGCGCCAGCAGCTCCCAGCAGGGGATCTACAATGAGCAGTTCTTC.

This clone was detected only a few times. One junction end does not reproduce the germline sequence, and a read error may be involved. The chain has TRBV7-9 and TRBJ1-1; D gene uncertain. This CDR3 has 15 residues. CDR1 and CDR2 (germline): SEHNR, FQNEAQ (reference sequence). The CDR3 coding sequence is TGTTCCAGCAGCTTAGGAAGCAGCGTCGACGCTGAAGCTTTCTTT. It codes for CSSSLGSSVDAEAFF.

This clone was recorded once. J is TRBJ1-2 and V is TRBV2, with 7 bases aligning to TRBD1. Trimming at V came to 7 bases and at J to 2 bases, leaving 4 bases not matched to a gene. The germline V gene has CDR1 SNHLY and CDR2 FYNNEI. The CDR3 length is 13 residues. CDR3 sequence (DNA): TGTGCCAGCACGGGCAGGGGGAACTATGGCTACACCTTC. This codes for CASTGRGNYGYTF.

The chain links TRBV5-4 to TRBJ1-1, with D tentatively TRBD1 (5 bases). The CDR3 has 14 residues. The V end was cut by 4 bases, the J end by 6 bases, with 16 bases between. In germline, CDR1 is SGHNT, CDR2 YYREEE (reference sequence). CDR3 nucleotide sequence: TGTGCCAGCAGCGGGGGACTCGGTAACGCTGAAGCTTTCTTT. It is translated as CASSGGLGNAEAFF.

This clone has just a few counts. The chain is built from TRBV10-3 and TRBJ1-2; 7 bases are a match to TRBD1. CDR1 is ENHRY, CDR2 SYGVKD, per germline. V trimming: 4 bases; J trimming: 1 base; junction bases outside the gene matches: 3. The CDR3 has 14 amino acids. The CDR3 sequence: CAISGQGVNYGYTF. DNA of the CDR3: TGTGCCATCAGTGGACAGGGTGTTAACTATGGCTACACCTTC.